These 26 T cell receptor beta chains were all obtained from the same sample, sequenced in a study of technical replicates of blood from a few donors. TCRdb's copy holds only in-frame clones and misses some; the assay was immunoSEQ multiplex PCR. This repertoire shows 75,000 to 80,000 clones, around 94% found once; its top ten account for approximately 0.4%. The source material was T cells isolated from PBMCs. The source is a human donor in good health.

A word on this clone: The sample carries other DNA sequences with the same CDR3. V and J are TRBV19 and TRBJ2-7; a possible D gene is TRBD1 (5 bases). The CDR3 is 14 amino acids. Per the germline V gene, CDR1 is LNHDA and CDR2 is SQIVND (reference sequence). V was pared by 3 bases and J by 0 bases, with 9 bases between. The CDR3 loop is CASSIGDSSYEQYF. The DNA of the CDR3 is TGTGCCAGTAGTATTGGAGACAGCTCCTACGAGCAGTACTTC.

This clone was counted once. The rearrangement uses TRBV29-1 and TRBJ1-2, with unresolved D. The CDR3 runs 13 residues. V lost 7 bases to trimming and J lost 1 base, with 13 bases between them. CDR1 SQVTM and CDR2 ANQGSEA come from the germline V gene. In DNA form, the CDR3 reads TGCAGCGCGCGGGGTTATTATAACTATGGCTACACCTTC. This codes for CSARGYYNYGYTF.

J is TRBJ1-1 and V is TRBV6-5; no firm D call. Per the germline V gene, CDR1 is MNHEY and CDR2 is SVGAGI. V gave up 0 bases and J gave up 4 bases, with 9 bases separating them. The CDR3 runs to 14 residues. CDR3 in amino acids: CASSYSGGGTEAFF. The CDR3 DNA follows: TGTGCCAGCAGTTACTCCGGAGGAGGCACTGAAGCTTTCTTT.

The chain has TRBV15 and TRBJ2-2, with 9 bases aligning to TRBD1. The J segment lost 6 bases and the V segment lost 2 bases, leaving 13 bases of the junction unmatched. Germline V gene lookup returns CDR1 LNHNV and CDR2 YYDKDF (reference sequence). This CDR3 has 18 residues. The CDR3 bases are TGTGCCACCAGCAGATCCATTCCGGGACAGGGAGGACCCGGGGAGCTGTTTTTT. Translated: CATSRSIPGQGGPGELFF.

This chain uses TRBV5-6 with TRBJ1-5; a weak D match, TRBD1 (6 bases). V lost 4 bases, J lost 4 bases, and 12 bases lay in between. Per germline, CDR1 SGHDT and CDR2 YYEEEE. The CDR3 spans 14 residues. CDR3 residues: CASSLRQANQPQHF. CDR3 sequence (DNA): TGTGCCAGCAGCCTGAGACAGGCTAATCAGCCCCAGCATTTT.

Comments on this clone: One end of the junction is discordant with germline, which a read error may explain. The chain couples TRBV5-1 to TRBJ2-5; 7 positions agree with TRBD1. The CDR3 totals 12 residues. Germline loops: CDR1 SGHRS, CDR2 YFSETQ. In nucleotides, the CDR3 is TGCGCCAGCGGGACAGTTCAAGAGTCCCAGTACTTC. Protein product: CASGTVQESQYF.

The chain employs TRBV5-1 and TRBJ2-7; 12 bases agree with TRBD2. The V gene end was trimmed by 4 bases and the J gene end by 4 bases; junction bases not matched to a gene: 3. CDR3 length: 14 amino acids. Germline V gene lookup returns CDR1 SGHRS and CDR2 YFSETQ. CDR3 sequence: CASSETSGSYEQYF. CDR3 nucleotides: TGCGCCAGCAGCGAGACTAGCGGGAGTTACGAGCAGTACTTC.

The J gene is TRBJ1-3, the V gene TRBV6-1; D gene ambiguous. Trimming left V 4 bases short and J 0 bases short, with 10 bases between. CDR3 length: 15 amino acids. Germline CDR1 MNHNS, CDR2 SASEGT. CDR3 loop: CASSVVLSSGNTIYF. The DNA of the CDR3 is TGTGCCAGCAGTGTAGTCTTGAGCTCTGGAAACACCATATATTTT.

The V gene is TRBV10-3, the J gene TRBJ2-1; TRBD1 aligns across 10 bases. CDR3 length: 13 amino acids. With 7 bases clipped from V and 8 bases from J, the junction kept 5 bases outside the gene matches. Germline CDR1 reads ENHRY; CDR2 reads SYGVKD. The chain's CDR3 is CAITDRGADEQFF. As DNA, the CDR3 is TGTGCCATCACGGACAGGGGGGCGGATGAGCAGTTCTTC.

This clone is a singleton in its sample. The chain recombines TRBV5-1 with TRBJ2-3; 7 bases map to TRBD2. V was pared by 4 bases and J by 1 base, with 3 bases of the junction left unmatched. Germline values: CDR1 SGHRS, CDR2 YFSETQ. This CDR3 is built from 14 residues. CDR3 nucleotides: TGCGCCAGCAGCGCTAGCGGAGGCACAGATACGCAGTATTTT. This sequence encodes CASSASGGTDTQYF.

The chain carries TRBV5-1 and TRBJ2-5, with D possibly being TRBD2 (5 bases). Trimming shortened V by 0 bases and J by 2 bases, and 8 bases separated the two germline ends. The CDR3 length is 14 residues. The germline V gene encodes CDR1 SGHRS and CDR2 YFSETQ. CDR3 sequence: CASSLVGSQETQYF. CDR3 nucleotides: TGCGCCAGCAGCTTGGTGGGGAGTCAAGAGACCCAGTACTTC.

The chain employs TRBV6-5 and TRBJ2-7; TRBD2 matches 9 bases. Trimming at V came to 4 bases and at J to 3 bases, leaving 4 bases not matched to a gene. CDR3 size: 14 residues. Germline loops: CDR1 MNHEY, CDR2 SVGAGI. The CDR3 reads CASSWASGNYEQYF. DNA of the CDR3: TGTGCCAGCAGTTGGGCTAGCGGGAACTACGAGCAGTACTTC.

The chain has TRBV10-3 and TRBJ2-3, with 9 positions matching TRBD2. This CDR3 has 14 residues. Trimming took 11 bases from V and 1 from J; bases not matched to a gene: 7. Germline V gene data show CDR1 as ENHRY and CDR2 as SYGVKD. The DNA for the CDR3 is TGTGCCTCAAGGGCGGGAGGGGGCACAGATACGCAGTATTTT. Protein product: CASRAGGGTDTQYF.

The count of this clone is one. This chain joins TRBV11-3 and TRBJ2-3; D gene uncertain. V was trimmed by 1 base and J by 2 bases, leaving 10 bases between them. The CDR3 is 15 amino acids. Germline V gene sequence: CDR1 SGHNT, CDR2 YENEEA. The CDR3 protein is CASSLVPVSTDTQYF. The CDR3 DNA is TGTGCCAGCAGCTTAGTTCCGGTTTCCACAGATACGCAGTATTTT.

The table lists this clone with a count of one. DNA for the CDR3: TGTGCCAGCAGAACCGAGGGACTAGAGAATGAGCAGTTCTTC. Residues: CASRTEGLENEQFF. The chain joins TRBV7-9 to TRBJ2-1, with 8 positions matching TRBD2. CDR1 and CDR2 (germline): SEHNR, FQNEAQ (reference sequence). With V trimmed by 6 bases and J by 7 bases, 8 bases remained unmatched. The CDR3 loop spans 14 amino acids.

The chain couples TRBV5-1 to TRBJ1-3, with D unresolved. Between the trimmed V and J ends, which lost 0 bases and 4 bases, there was a span of 11 bases. Germline loops: CDR1 SGHRS, CDR2 YFSETQ. This CDR3 is built from 15 residues. The DNA for the CDR3 is TGCGCCAGCAGCTTGGCCGGGGTGGAAGGAAACACCATATATTTT. Its protein product is CASSLAGVEGNTIYF.

The CDR3 sequence: CASSHPSREYTEAFF. The CDR3 DNA is TGCGCCAGCAGCCATCCTTCGAGGGAATACACTGAAGCTTTCTTT. V usage is TRBV4-1 and J usage is TRBJ1-1; D is undetermined. The CDR3 runs 15 residues. Germline CDR1 and CDR2: MGHRA and YSYEKL. V was trimmed by 3 bases and J by 3 bases, leaving 14 bases between them.

This sequence joins TRBV28 and TRBJ2-7, with TRBD1 as a possible D gene (6 bases). The V gene's germline CDR1 is MDHEN and CDR2 SYDVKM. Trimming removed 3 bases from V and 0 bases from J, with 9 bases in between. The CDR3 consists of 14 residues. The CDR3 reads CASSFLGGSYEQYF. CDR3 DNA sequence: TGTGCCAGCAGTTTCCTAGGGGGCTCCTACGAGCAGTACTTC.

The chain joins TRBV7-3 to TRBJ2-7; a weak D match, TRBD1 (6 bases). The ends were cut back, 1 base at V and 5 bases at J, with 9 bases in the middle. CDR1 is SGHTA, CDR2 FQGTGA, per germline. The CDR3 contains 13 residues. The CDR3 loop is CASSLNRDHEQYF. The CDR3 nucleotides are TGTGCCAGCAGCTTAAACAGGGACCACGAGCAGTACTTC.

The chain employs TRBV2 and TRBJ2-7; the match to TRBD2 covers 13 bases. The V gene's germline CDR1 is SNHLY and CDR2 FYNNEI. With V trimmed by 7 bases and J by 5 bases, 8 bases remained unmatched. The CDR3 runs 15 residues. The CDR3 DNA is TGTGCCAGCAACCTCGGACTAGCGGGAGTAGACGAGCAGTACTTC. Translation: CASNLGLAGVDEQYF.

The chain employs TRBV6-1 and TRBJ1-1; a weak D match, TRBD1 (6 bases). V was pared by 3 bases and J by 8 bases, with 19 bases between. Germline V gene sequence: CDR1 MNHNS, CDR2 SASEGT. The CDR3 covers 15 residues. The CDR3 DNA sequence: TGTGCCAGCAGTGAGGTCGTGACAGGTATCCCCGAAGCTTTCTTT. This sequence encodes CASSEVVTGIPEAFF.

This clone was counted between two and nine times. This sequence joins TRBV9 and TRBJ2-1; 8 positions agree with TRBD2. From germline, CDR1 is SGDLS and CDR2 YYNGEE. This CDR3 has 17 amino acids. Trimming took 4 bases from V and 7 from J; bases not matched to a gene: 16. The CDR3 spells CASSPYSSGSQLNEQFF. CDR3 nucleotide sequence: TGTGCCAGCAGCCCCTACTCGAGCGGGAGTCAATTAAATGAGCAGTTCTTC.

This chain connects TRBV19 to TRBJ2-5; 11 nucleotides match TRBD2. CDR3 length equals 17 residues. The J segment lost 1 base and the V segment lost 1 base, leaving 5 bases of the junction unmatched. Germline V gene lookup returns CDR1 LNHDA and CDR2 SQIVND (reference sequence). The CDR3 DNA sequence: TGTGCCAGTAGTATAGTAGGACTAGCGGGTACCCAAGAGACCCAGTACTTC. Amino acid sequence: CASSIVGLAGTQETQYF.

V and J are TRBV12-5 and TRBJ2-1; 9 bases map to TRBD1. Unmatched junction bases numbered 8, after V lost 5 bases and J lost 9 bases. From germline, CDR1 is LGHNT and CDR2 FRNRAP. CDR3 length equals 14 residues. As DNA, the CDR3 is TGTGCTAGTGGTCCTGGGACAGGGCAGAGTGAGCAGTTCTTC. Its protein is CASGPGTGQSEQFF.

This chain links TRBV7-2 with TRBJ2-1; 13 positions match TRBD2. The CDR3 consists of 16 residues. CDR1 is SGHTA and CDR2 is FQGNSA in the germline V gene. Germline trimming cut 4 bases from V and 9 bases from J; bases unmatched to any gene: 9. DNA for the CDR3: TGTGCCAGCAGCTCCCCTACTAGCGGGAGGGCCGGTGAGCAGTTCTTC. It translates to CASSSPTSGRAGEQFF. The full variable domain, completed using reference TRBV7-2 and TRBJ2-1, is GAGVSQSPSNKVTEKGKDVELRCDPISGHTALYWYRQSLGQGLEFLIYFQGNSAPDKSGLPSDRFSAERTGGSVSTLTIQRTQQEDSAVYLCASSSPTSGRAGEQFFGPGTRLTVL.

The genes are TRBV25-1 and TRBJ1-2; D uncertain. This CDR3 has 16 amino acids. From germline, CDR1 is MGHDK and CDR2 SYGVNS. Trimming stripped 1 base from V and 3 bases from J, with 15 bases between. This CDR3 reads CASSEFIGQPDYGYTF. In nucleotides, the CDR3 is TGTGCCAGCAGTGAATTTATTGGGCAGCCAGACTATGGCTACACCTTC.